Sequencing of this T cell receptor (beta chain) was carried out in a study of a mutant IDH1 vaccine in newly diagnosed glioma. Overall study context: Eight vaccine doses were administered to patients at weeks 1, 3, 5, 7, 11, 15, 19 and 23. Therapy received beforehand was radiotherapy, temozolomide, or both, with most patients given both. The study's findings and limits: Patients mounted vaccine-induced immune responses in 90% to 95% of cases.

This clone was counted once. Its antigen is undetermined. Trimming stripped 3 bases from V and 3 bases from J, with 14 bases between. This CDR3 is 15 amino acids long. Germline assignment: CDR1 SNHLY and CDR2 FYNNEI. Time point indicated: week 23, last vaccination. Every vaccination contained 300 ug of the mutant IDH1 20-mer peptide and was paired with topical imiquimod. The donors' diagnosis was new WHO grade 3 or 4 astrocytoma that was IDH1-mutant and ATRX-lost. Produced via immunoSEQ multiplex PCR; TCRdb's table is partial and in-frame only. The sample lists around 76,000 clones; approximately 85% were seen once.

The chain links TRBV2 to TRBJ1-2; D perhaps matches TRBD1 (5 bases). Sequenced here: PBMCs, sampled from a glioma patient whose treatment included an IDH1 peptide vaccine. This TCR derives from a woman aged 45-60 years with glioma. DNA of the CDR3: TGTGCCAGCAGTGACATTGGAGGGACGGACTATGGCTACACCTTC. It specifies CASSDIGGTDYGYTF.